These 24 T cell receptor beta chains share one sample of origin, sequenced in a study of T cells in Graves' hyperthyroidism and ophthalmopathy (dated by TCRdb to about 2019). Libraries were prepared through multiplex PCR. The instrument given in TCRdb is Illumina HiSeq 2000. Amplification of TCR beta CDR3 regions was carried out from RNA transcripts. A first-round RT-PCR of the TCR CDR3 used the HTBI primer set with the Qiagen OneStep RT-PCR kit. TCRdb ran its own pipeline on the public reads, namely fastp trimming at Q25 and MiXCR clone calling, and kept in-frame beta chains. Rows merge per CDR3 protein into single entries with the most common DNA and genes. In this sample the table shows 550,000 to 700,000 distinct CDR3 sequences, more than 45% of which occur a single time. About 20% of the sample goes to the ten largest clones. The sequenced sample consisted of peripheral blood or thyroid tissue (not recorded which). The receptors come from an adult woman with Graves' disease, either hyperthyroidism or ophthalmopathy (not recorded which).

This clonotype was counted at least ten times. CDR3 sequence (DNA): TGTGCCACCAGCTTGACACGCGAGCTGTTTTTT. This encodes CATSLTRELFF. This chain connects TRBV15 to TRBJ2-2; unclear D gene. Germline V gene sequence: CDR1 LNHNV, CDR2 YYDKDF (reference sequence). This CDR3 has 11 amino acids. V shed 5 bases and J shed 11 bases, with 9 bases lying between them.

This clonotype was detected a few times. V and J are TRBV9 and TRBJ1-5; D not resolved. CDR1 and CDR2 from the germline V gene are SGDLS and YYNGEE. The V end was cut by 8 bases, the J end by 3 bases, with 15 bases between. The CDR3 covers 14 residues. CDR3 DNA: TGTGCCAGGGCTCGCTGGCAGGACAATCAGCCCCAGCATTTT. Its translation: CARARWQDNQPQHF.

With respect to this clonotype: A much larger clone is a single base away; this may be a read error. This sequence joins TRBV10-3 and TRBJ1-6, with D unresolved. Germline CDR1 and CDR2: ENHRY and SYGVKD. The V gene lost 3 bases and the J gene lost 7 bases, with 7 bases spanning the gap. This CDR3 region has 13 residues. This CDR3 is CAISDLQNSPLHF. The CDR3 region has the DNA TGTGCCATCAGTGACCTACAGAATTCACCCCTCCACTTT.

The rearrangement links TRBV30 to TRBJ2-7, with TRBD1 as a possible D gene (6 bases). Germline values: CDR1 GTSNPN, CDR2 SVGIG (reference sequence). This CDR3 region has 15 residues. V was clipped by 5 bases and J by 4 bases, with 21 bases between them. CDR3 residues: CAWADERDTTYEQYF. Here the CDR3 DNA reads TGTGCCTGGGCCGATGAAAGGGACACAACTTACGAGCAGTACTTC.

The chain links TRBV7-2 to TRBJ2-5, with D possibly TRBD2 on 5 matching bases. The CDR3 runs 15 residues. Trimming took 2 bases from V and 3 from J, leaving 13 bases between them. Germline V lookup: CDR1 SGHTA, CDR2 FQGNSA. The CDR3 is CASSLYYSGKETQYF. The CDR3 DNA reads TGTGCCAGCAGCTTATATTACAGCGGAAAAGAGACCCAGTACTTC.

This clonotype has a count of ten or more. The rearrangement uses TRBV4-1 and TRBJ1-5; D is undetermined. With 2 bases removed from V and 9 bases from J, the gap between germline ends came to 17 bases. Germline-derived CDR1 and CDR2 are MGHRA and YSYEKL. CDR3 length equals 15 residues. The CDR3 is CASSQSPTVLMPQHF. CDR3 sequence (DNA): TGCGCCAGCAGCCAATCACCTACGGTTCTCATGCCCCAGCATTTT.

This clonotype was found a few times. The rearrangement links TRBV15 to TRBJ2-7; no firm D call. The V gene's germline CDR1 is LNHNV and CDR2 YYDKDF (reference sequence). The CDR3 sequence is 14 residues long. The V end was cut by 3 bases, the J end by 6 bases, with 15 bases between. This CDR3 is CATSRSPARREQYF. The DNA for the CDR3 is TGTGCCACCAGCAGGAGCCCAGCTAGGCGCGAGCAGTACTTC.

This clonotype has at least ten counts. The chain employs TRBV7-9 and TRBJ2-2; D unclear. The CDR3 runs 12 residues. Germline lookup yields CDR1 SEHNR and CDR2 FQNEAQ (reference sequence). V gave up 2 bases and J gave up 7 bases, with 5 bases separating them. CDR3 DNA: TGTGCCAGCAGCTTATCGGTCGGGGAGCTGTTTTTT. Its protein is CASSLSVGELFF.

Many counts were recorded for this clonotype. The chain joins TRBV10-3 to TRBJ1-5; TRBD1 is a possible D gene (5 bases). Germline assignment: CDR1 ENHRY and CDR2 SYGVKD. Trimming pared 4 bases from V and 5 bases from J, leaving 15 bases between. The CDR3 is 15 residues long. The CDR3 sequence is CAISGGRGEDQPQHF. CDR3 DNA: TGTGCCATCAGTGGAGGGAGGGGTGAAGATCAGCCCCAGCATTTT.

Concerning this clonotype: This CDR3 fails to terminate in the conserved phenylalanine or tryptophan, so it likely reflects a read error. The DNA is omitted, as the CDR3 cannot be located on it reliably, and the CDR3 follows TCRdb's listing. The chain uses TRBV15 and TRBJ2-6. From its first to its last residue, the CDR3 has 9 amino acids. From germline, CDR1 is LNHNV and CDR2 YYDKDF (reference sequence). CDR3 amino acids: CATSREPVG.

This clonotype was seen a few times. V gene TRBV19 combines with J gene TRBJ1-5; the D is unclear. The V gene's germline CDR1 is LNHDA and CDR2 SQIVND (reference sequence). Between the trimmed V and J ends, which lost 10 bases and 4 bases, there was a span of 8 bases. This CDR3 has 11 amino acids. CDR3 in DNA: TGTGCCACCGGTGTAAATCAGCCCCAGCATTTT. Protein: CATGVNQPQHF.

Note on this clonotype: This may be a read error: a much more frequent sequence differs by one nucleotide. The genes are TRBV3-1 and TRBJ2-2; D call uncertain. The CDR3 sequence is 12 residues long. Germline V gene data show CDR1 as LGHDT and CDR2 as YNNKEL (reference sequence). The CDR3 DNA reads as TGTGGGGCAGTAAAGGCGACCGGGGAGCTGTTTTTT. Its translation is CGAVKATGELFF.

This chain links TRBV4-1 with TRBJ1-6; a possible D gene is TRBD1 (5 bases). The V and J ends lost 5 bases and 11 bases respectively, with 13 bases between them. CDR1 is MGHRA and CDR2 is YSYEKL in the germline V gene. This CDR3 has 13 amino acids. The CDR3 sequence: CASSLRMGPPLHF. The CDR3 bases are TGCGCCAGCAGCTTGCGCATGGGACCACCCCTCCACTTT.

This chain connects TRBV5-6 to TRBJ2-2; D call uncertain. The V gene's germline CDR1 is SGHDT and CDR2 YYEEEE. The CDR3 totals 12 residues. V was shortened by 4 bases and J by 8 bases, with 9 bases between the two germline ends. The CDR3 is CASSAATGELFF. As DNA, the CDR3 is TGTGCCAGCAGCGCCGCGACAGGGGAGCTGTTTTTT.

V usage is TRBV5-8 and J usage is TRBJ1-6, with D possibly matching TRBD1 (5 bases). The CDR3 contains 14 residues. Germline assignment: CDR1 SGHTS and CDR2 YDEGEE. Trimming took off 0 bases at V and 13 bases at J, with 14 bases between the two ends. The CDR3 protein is CASSLVGAHQPLHF. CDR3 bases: TGTGCCAGCAGCTTGGTCGGGGCGCATCAGCCCCTCCACTTT.

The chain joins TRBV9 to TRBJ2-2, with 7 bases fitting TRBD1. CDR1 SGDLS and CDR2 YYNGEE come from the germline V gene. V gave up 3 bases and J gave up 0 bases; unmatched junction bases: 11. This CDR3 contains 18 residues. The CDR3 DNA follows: TGTGCCAGCAGCGCCAGCAGACGGGACAGCGCGAACACCGGGGAGCTGTTTTTT. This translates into CASSASRRDSANTGELFF. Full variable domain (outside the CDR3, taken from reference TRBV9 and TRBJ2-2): DSGVTQTPKHLITATGQRVTLRCSPRSGDLSVYWYQQSLDQGLQFLIQYYNGEERAKGNILERFSAQQFPDLHSELNLSSLELGDSALYFCASSASRRDSANTGELFFGEGSRLTVL.

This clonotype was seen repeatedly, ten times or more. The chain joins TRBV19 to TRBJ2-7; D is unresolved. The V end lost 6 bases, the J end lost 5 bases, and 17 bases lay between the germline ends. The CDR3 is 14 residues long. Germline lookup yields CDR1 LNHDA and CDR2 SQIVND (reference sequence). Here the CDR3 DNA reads TGTGCCAGTAGACCGACCGGCCTTGGGAACGAGCAGTACTTC. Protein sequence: CASRPTGLGNEQYF. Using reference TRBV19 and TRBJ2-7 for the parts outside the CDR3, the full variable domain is DGGITQSPKYLFRKEGQNVTLSCEQNLNHDAMYWYRQDPGQGLRLIYYSQIVNDFQKGDIAEGYSVSREKKESFPLTVTSAQKNPTAFYLCASRPTGLGNEQYFGPGTRLTVT.

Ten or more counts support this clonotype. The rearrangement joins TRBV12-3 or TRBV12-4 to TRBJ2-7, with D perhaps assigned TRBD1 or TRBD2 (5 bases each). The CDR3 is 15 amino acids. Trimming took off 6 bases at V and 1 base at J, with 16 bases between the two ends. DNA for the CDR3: TGTGCCAGCAGCCTTCTCGGGACCCTATCCTACGAGCAGTACTTC. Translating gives CASSLLGTLSYEQYF.

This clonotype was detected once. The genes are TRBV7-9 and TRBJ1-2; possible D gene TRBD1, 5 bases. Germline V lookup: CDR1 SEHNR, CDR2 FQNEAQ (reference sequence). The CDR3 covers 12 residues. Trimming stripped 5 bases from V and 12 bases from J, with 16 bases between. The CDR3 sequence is CASSLGLAGDTF. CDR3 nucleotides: TGTGCCAGCAGCCTCGGACTAGCGGGGGACACCTTC.

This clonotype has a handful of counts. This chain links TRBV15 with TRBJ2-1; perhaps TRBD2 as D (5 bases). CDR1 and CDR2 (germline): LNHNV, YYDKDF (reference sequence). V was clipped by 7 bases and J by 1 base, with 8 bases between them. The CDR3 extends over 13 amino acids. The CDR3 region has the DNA TGTGCCACCACCGGGGAGTCCTACAATGAGCAGTTCTTC. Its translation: CATTGESYNEQFF.

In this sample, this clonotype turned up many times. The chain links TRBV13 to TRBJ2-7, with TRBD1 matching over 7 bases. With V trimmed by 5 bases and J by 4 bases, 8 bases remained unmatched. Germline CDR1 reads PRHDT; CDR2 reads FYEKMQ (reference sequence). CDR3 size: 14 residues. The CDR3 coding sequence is TGTGCCAGCAGCAAAGGACAGGATTCGTACGAGCAGTACTTC. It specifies CASSKGQDSYEQYF.

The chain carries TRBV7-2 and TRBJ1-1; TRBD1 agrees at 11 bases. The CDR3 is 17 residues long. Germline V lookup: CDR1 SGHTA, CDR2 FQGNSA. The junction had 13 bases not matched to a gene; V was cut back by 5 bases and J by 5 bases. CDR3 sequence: CASSQGTGGRGGTEAFF. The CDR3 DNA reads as TGTGCCAGCAGCCAGGGGACAGGGGGGCGCGGGGGAACTGAAGCTTTCTTT.

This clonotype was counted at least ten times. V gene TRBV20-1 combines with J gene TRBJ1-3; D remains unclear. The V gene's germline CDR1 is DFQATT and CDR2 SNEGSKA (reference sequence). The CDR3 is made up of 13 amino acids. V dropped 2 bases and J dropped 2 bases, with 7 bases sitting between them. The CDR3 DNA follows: TGCAGTGCTAGATCCGGGACTGGAAACACCATATATTTT. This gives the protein CSARSGTGNTIYF.

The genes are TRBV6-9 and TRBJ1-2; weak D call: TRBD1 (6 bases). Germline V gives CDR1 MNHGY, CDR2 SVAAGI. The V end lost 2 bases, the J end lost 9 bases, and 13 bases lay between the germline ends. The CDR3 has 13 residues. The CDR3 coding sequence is TGTGCCAGCAGTTATACAGGGTCGGACAGCTACACCTTC. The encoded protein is CASSYTGSDSYTF.